Listed here are 9 T cell receptor beta chains from one sample, sequenced in a study of CD4+ T cells in melanoma. Here immunoSEQ multiplex PCR was the method, and the copy in TCRdb shows in-frame clones only, minus some. The table includes about 140,000 clones, roughly 91% detected once. These receptors originate from a human donor with melanoma.

This clone was counted once. The chain combines TRBV29-1 with TRBJ1-2; 10 bases align to TRBD1. This CDR3 comprises 13 residues. Looked up from germline, CDR1 is SQVTM and CDR2 is ANQGSEA. After removal of 6 bases from V and 11 bases from J, the junction contained 12 bases not matched to a gene. CDR3 in amino acids: CSVSPGQGMWYTF. The CDR3 DNA follows: TGCAGCGTCTCACCGGGACAGGGGATGTGGTACACCTTC.

The V call is TRBV11-2, the J call TRBJ2-5; maybe TRBD1 (6 bases). There are 14 residues in the CDR3. Germline CDR1 SGHAT, CDR2 FQNNGV. The V gene lost 5 bases and the J gene lost 5 bases, with 15 bases spanning the gap. The CDR3 loop reads CASSLGQLRETQYF. Here the CDR3 DNA reads TGTGCCAGCAGCCTAGGACAGCTCAGGGAGACCCAGTACTTC.

The chain recombines TRBV2 with TRBJ1-6; TRBD1 agrees at 7 bases. V lost 6 bases to trimming and J lost 8 bases; unmatched junction nucleotides: 13. Germline loops: CDR1 SNHLY, CDR2 FYNNEI. CDR3 size: 16 residues. The CDR3 bases are TGTGCCAGCAGGGCAGGGGGAACTTTTAGGTATTCACCCCTCCACTTT. As protein: CASRAGGTFRYSPLHF.

The chain couples TRBV29-1 to TRBJ2-5; 7 bases agree with TRBD1. The V segment lost 4 bases and the J segment 0 bases; nucleotides outside the gene matches: 5. The germline CDR1 and CDR2 sequences are SQVTM and ANQGSEA. The CDR3 extends over 14 amino acids. For the CDR3, the DNA is TGCAGCGTTGTCGAGACAGGGCACCAAGAGACCCAGTACTTC. This translates into CSVVETGHQETQYF. Based on the CDR3 plus reference TRBV29-1 and TRBJ2-5, the full variable domain is SAVISQKPSRDICQRGTSLTIQCQVDSQVTMMFWYRQQPGQSLTLIATANQGSEATYESGFVIDKFPISRPNLTFSTLTVSNMSPEDSSIYLCSVVETGHQETQYFGPGTRLLVL.

This chain uses TRBV29-1 with TRBJ1-2, with D perhaps matching TRBD1 (5 bases). The CDR3 is made up of 16 amino acids. CDR1 and CDR2 (germline): SQVTM, ANQGSEA. The V gene lost 8 bases and the J gene lost 6 bases, with 28 bases spanning the gap. CDR3 nucleotide sequence: TGCAGCCCCGAGCCCCTCCTAGCAGGGCCCCCGGATGGCTACACCTTC. It codes for CSPEPLLAGPPDGYTF.

V is TRBV30 and J is TRBJ2-7; 8 bases match TRBD2. Germline lookup yields CDR1 GTSNPN and CDR2 SVGIG (reference sequence). The V segment lost 3 bases and the J segment 2 bases; nucleotides outside the gene matches: 9. The CDR3 is 15 residues long. The CDR3 reads CAWSPGGTRTYEQYF. The DNA of the CDR3 is TGTGCCTGGAGCCCGGGCGGGACTAGGACCTACGAGCAGTACTTC.

The chain's CDR3 is CASSTSGAGELFF. In nucleotides, the CDR3 is TGTGCCAGCAGCACCTCGGGGGCCGGGGAGCTGTTTTTT. This rearrangement joins TRBV7-3 to TRBJ2-2, with D perhaps TRBD2 (6 bases). The CDR3 sequence is 13 residues long. V was cut by 5 bases and J by 6 bases, with 10 bases left in between. The germline V gene encodes CDR1 SGHTA and CDR2 FQGTGA.

The chain carries TRBV6-5 and TRBJ1-1; D is ambiguous. Germline assignment: CDR1 MNHEY and CDR2 SVGAGI. This CDR3 region has 15 residues. V was pared by 0 bases and J by 4 bases, with 12 bases between. This CDR3 reads CASSYSRGQITEAFF. In DNA form, the CDR3 reads TGTGCCAGCAGTTACTCGAGAGGGCAGATCACTGAAGCTTTCTTT.

This clone was counted once. The genes are TRBV5-5 and TRBJ2-7; a possible D gene is TRBD2 (6 bases). The V and J ends lost 0 bases and 3 bases respectively, with 16 bases between them. Per the germline V gene, CDR1 is SGHKS and CDR2 is YYEKEE (reference sequence). This CDR3 is built from 16 residues. CDR3 DNA sequence: TGTGCCAGCAGCTTGGGGTGGGGGGATCTAGGCTACGAGCAGTACTTC. Translated, it gives CASSLGWGDLGYEQYF.